The clone carrying this T cell receptor (beta chain) showed up just once. Between the trimmed V and J ends, which lost 3 bases and 8 bases, there was a span of 9 bases. Germline V CDR1 and CDR2: SGHTA, FQGNSA. The CDR3 totals 12 residues. The data derive from a study of blood T cell repertoires in COVID-19. Study at large: Whether acute or convalescent, the COVID-19 samples came from the United States, Italy and Spain. The cDNA or gDNA used as material had been derived from T cells, B-cell-depleted T cells, or PBMCs.

In the original processing: Estimation of nucleated cell counts was performed using reference gene primer amplification. Sequencing was performed with immunoSEQ multiplex PCR; in TCRdb, only in-frame clones are kept and a portion is missing. V and J calls and clone size follow that table, whereas D and trimming were derived from the DNA. The sample has fewer than 300,000 clones, nearly 90% seen once. The sequence was obtained from a man aged 18 to 30 with active or convalescent COVID-19. The V call is TRBV7-2, the J call TRBJ2-3, with D possibly being TRBD2 (5 bases). The sequenced sample consisted of peripheral blood. The CDR3 nucleotides read TGTGCCAGCAGCTTCCCTGGAGGTACGCAGTATTTT. Protein product: CASSFPGGTQYF.